This TCR beta chain derives from a study of control samples from healthy donors and cancer patients. Germline lookup yields CDR1 SGHDN and CDR2 FVKESK. V dropped 1 base and J dropped 0 bases, with 9 bases sitting between them. The CDR3 contains 15 residues. The repertoire was sequenced with immunoSEQ multiplex PCR; TCRdb's copy has only in-frame clones and lacks some. Of over 10,000 clones in the sample, roughly 71% were seen once. This clonotype was sampled from a male donor with melanoma. The gene calls are TRBV14 and TRBJ1-2; D gene unclear. Sequenced sample: formalin-fixed, paraffin-embedded tissue. The CDR3 here is CASSQVQSPNYGYTF. CDR3 nucleotide sequence: TGTGCCAGCAGCCAAGTGCAGTCTCCTAACTATGGCTACACCTTC. Combining the CDR3 with reference TRBV14 and TRBJ1-2 gives the whole variable domain EAGVTQFPSHSVIEKGQTVTLRCDPISGHDNLYWYRRVMGKEIKFLLHFVKESKQDESGMPNNRFLAERTGGTYSTLKVQPAELEDSGVYFCASSQVQSPNYGYTFGSGTRLTVV.